The rows below give T cell receptor beta chains drawn from one sample of a study of T cells in Graves' hyperthyroidism and ophthalmopathy. TCRdb re-derived calls from the multiplex PCR reads in MiXCR, one entry per CDR3 protein. The sample yields some 380,000 distinct CDR3 sequences, about 13% seen once. The material sequenced was blood. The receptors were sampled from a man under 40 with Graves' hyperthyroidism that later progressed to Graves' ophthalmopathy. Both conserved end residues are part of each CDR3. The D gene is left open where the match is weak. Rows may omit the clone size; those that give it use once, few, many or a size class.

>many|TRBJ2-7|TRBV29-1|TRBD1
TGCAGCGTTGAGTTGGGACAGGGAGGCTACGAGCAGTACTTC
CSVELGQGGYEQYF
>few|TRBJ1-2|TRBV6-5|TRBD1
TGTGCCAGCAGTTCGGACAGGGCTATATCCTATGGCTACACCTTC
CASSSDRAISYGYTF
>many|TRBJ2-5|TRBV2|-
TGTGCCAGCAGTGCCCGGGGCTTCCAAGAGACCCAGTACTTC
CASSARGFQETQYF
>many|TRBJ1-1|TRBV29-1|TRBD1
TGCAGCGTTCGACAGGGGAACACTGAAGCTTTCTTT
CSVRQGNTEAFF
>many|TRBJ2-3|TRBV13|-
TGTGCCAGCAGCTCCGACAGGAGTAGCACAGATACGCAGTATTTT
CASSSDRSSTDTQYF
>many|TRBJ1-4|TRBV18|-
TGTGCCAGCTCATACGGGTTTGCGACTAATGAAAAACTGTTTTTT
CASSYGFATNEKLFF
>few|TRBJ1-2|TRBV2|TRBD1
TGTGCCGGCAGTCCGGACAGGAGAAAGCCCACCTTC
CAGSPDRRKPTF
>few|TRBJ2-5|TRBV10-2|-
TGCGCCAGCAGCGGACGACCGGAGACCCAGTACTTC
CASSGRPETQYF
>-|TRBJ2-1|TRBV24-1|TRBD2
TGTGCCACCAGTGATTTGGGGCTAGCGGGGTACAATGAGCAGTTCTTC
CATSDLGLAGYNEQFF
>many|TRBJ2-3|TRBV12-3/TRBV12-4|-
TGTGCCAGCAGTTTAAGCAGAGATACGCAGTATTTT
CASSLSRDTQYF
>few|TRBJ1-5|TRBV7-2|-
TGTGCCAGCAGCTTGCGGGGTCTGGGCAATCAGCCCCAGCATTTT
CASSLRGLGNQPQHF
>-|TRBJ1-3|TRBV29-1|-
TGCAGCGCACAGGGTTCTACTGGAAACACCATATATTTT
CSAQGSTGNTIYF
>many|TRBJ1-2|TRBV6-1|TRBD1
TGTGCCAGCAGGGCAGGGGGCGCGGTCTATGGCTACACCTTC
CASRAGGAVYGYTF
>few|TRBJ2-2|TRBV28|-
TGTGCCAGCAGTTTCCGGGGATGGAACACCGGGGAGCTGTTTTTT
CASSFRGWNTGELFF